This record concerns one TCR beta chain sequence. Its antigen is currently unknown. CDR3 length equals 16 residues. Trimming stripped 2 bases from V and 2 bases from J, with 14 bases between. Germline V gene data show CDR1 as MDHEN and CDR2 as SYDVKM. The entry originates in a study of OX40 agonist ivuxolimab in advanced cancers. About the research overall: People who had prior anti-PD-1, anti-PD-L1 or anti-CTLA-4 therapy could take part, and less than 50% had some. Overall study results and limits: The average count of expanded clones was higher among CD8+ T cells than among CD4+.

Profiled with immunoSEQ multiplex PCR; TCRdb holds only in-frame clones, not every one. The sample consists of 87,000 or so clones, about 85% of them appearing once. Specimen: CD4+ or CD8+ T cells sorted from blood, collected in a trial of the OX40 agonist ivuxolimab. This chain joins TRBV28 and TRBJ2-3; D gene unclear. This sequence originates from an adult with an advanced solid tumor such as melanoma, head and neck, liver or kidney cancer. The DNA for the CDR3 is TGTGCCAGCAGTTTAGTGGCAGATGACTCCACAGATACGCAGTATTTT. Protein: CASSLVADDSTDTQYF. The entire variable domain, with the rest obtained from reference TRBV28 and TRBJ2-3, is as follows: DVKVTQSSRYLVKRTGEKVFLECVQDMDHENMFWYRQDPGLGLRLIYFSYDVKMKEKGDIPEGYSVSREKKERFSLILESASTNQTSMYLCASSLVADDSTDTQYFGPGTRLTVL.